This T cell receptor beta chain was captured by sequencing in a study of blood T cell repertoires in COVID-19. Study as a whole: Sources were T cells, B-cell-depleted T cells, or PBMCs; the material itself was cDNA or gDNA.

The CDR3 contains 12 residues. Per the germline V gene, CDR1 is MNHNS and CDR2 is SASEGT. The germline V and J ends were trimmed by 8 bases and 1 base, with 8 bases remaining between them. The table came from immunoSEQ multiplex PCR; TCRdb's copy has only in-frame clones and leaves some out. Of over 200,000 clones in the sample, around 90% were seen once. The chain couples TRBV6-1 to TRBJ1-1; TRBD1 is a possible D gene (6 bases). What was sequenced was peripheral blood. The origin of this receptor is a young man with COVID-19, enrolled during active disease. The CDR3 DNA follows: TGTGCCAGCGGACAGACGAACACTGAAGCTTTCTTT. The encoded protein is CASGQTNTEAFF.